The rows below give T cell receptor beta chains drawn from one sample of a study of T cells in localized non-small cell lung cancer. Here immunoSEQ multiplex PCR was the method, and the copy in TCRdb shows in-frame clones only, minus some. The top ten hold roughly a quarter of the sample, which has around 2,000 clones, around 30% seen once. This material consisted of normal lung tissue next to the tumor, taken before any cancer treatment. Receptors originate from a man between 40 and 75 years old with stage I lung adenocarcinoma. The CDR3 runs from the conserved cysteine through the conserved F or W. Each record gives: V gene, J gene, clone size, CDR3 length, D gene, CDR3 protein, CDR3 DNA. A D gene is named only where the DNA matches it firmly. Not all rows give a size; the values are once, few, many and, for expanded clones, a class.

>TRBV6-8|TRBJ1-5|NA|14|NA
CVSRGFGGNQPQHF
TGTGTTAGTAGGGGGTTTGGAGGCAATCAGCCCCAGCATTTT
>TRBV11-3|TRBJ2-1|NA|15|TRBD2
CASSLWAGGNNEQFF
TGTGCCAGCAGCTTATGGGCGGGGGGGAACAATGAGCAGTTCTTC
>TRBV1|TRBJ1-1|NA|15|NA
CASEARGGMNTEAFF
TGCGCCAGCGAAGCCAGGGGGGGAATGAACACTGAAGCTTTCTTT
>TRBV9|TRBJ2-5|NA|15|NA
CASSGSWGVQGTQYF
TGTGCCAGCAGCGGCTCGTGGGGGGTTCAGGGGACCCAGTACTTC
>TRBV19|TRBJ2-7|few|14|NA
CASSISMESYEQYF
TGTGCCAGTAGTATCTCGATGGAGTCCTACGAGCAGTACTTC
>TRBV6-8|TRBJ1-1|medium-sized|14|NA
CASSRAERATEAFF
TGTGCCAGCAGCCGAGCGGAAAGGGCCACTGAAGCTTTCTTT
>TRBV18|TRBJ1-2|NA|13|TRBD1
CASSPTGGYGYTF
TGTGCCAGCTCACCAACAGGGGGCTATGGCTACACCTTC
>TRBV30|TRBJ2-1|NA|15|NA
CAWSGDNSSYNEQFF
TGTGCCTGGAGTGGGGACAATAGCTCCTACAATGAGCAGTTCTTC
>TRBV18|TRBJ1-5|few|16|NA
CASSPRPAGVDQPQHF
TGTGCCAGCTCACCCCGCCCGGCAGGGGTGGATCAGCCCCAGCATTTT
>TRBV15|TRBJ2-7|large|14|NA
CATSRDLGPNEQYF
TGTGCCACCAGCAGAGATCTTGGGCCCAACGAGCAGTACTTC
>TRBV5-1|TRBJ1-6|few|16|NA
CASSLSGPVQGSPLHF
TGCGCCAGCAGCTTGTCAGGACCAGTACAAGGTTCACCCCTCCACTTT
>TRBV25-1|TRBJ1-2|NA|13|NA
CASSEKNRYGYTF
TGTGCCAGCAGTGAAAAGAATCGGTATGGCTACACCTTC
>TRBV11-3|TRBJ2-2|few|17|NA
CASSFRAGGGKTGELFF
TGTGCCAGCAGCTTCCGGGCAGGCGGAGGGAAAACCGGGGAGCTGTTTTTT
>TRBV18|TRBJ2-7|NA|13|NA
CASSPPSSYEQYF
TGTGCCAGCTCACCACCGTCGAGCTACGAGCAGTACTTC
>TRBV30|TRBJ2-2|NA|15|TRBD2
CAWSISGGVGGELFF
TGTGCCTGGAGTATTAGCGGGGGGGTTGGCGGGGAGCTGTTTTTT
>TRBV10-3|TRBJ1-2|NA|13|NA
CAISEQGGYGYTF
TGTGCCATCAGTGAGCAGGGTGGCTATGGCTACACCTTC
>TRBV11-3|TRBJ2-2|NA|15|NA
CASSYVGGPTGELFF
TGTGCCAGCAGCTACGTCGGGGGGCCCACCGGGGAGCTGTTTTTT
>TRBV12-5|TRBJ2-3|NA|16|TRBD1
CASGHETGVNGDTQYF
TGTGCTAGTGGCCACGAAACAGGGGTGAATGGAGATACGCAGTATTTT
>TRBV6-8|TRBJ2-7|medium-sized|16|NA
CASSSIPGRLPYEQYF
TGTGCCAGCAGTTCCATCCCGGGACGGCTTCCCTACGAGCAGTACTTC
>TRBV19|TRBJ2-3|few|15|TRBD1
CASSIGQESTDTQYF
TGTGCCAGTAGTATCGGACAGGAGAGCACAGATACGCAGTATTTT
>TRBV11-3|TRBJ1-2|few|14|TRBD1
CASSLEDRDYGYTF
TGTGCCAGCAGCTTGGAGGACAGGGACTATGGCTACACCTTC
>TRBV9|TRBJ2-1|few|17|TRBD2
CASSVVASGGVLHEQFF
TGTGCCAGCAGCGTAGTGGCTAGCGGGGGAGTGCTACATGAGCAGTTCTTC
>TRBV6-8|TRBJ2-4|NA|15|NA
CASRQEGGIRNIQYF
TGTGCCAGCAGACAAGAAGGGGGTATTAGAAACATTCAGTACTTC
>TRBV5-1|TRBJ1-6|NA|14|TRBD1
CASSRGGERVPLHF
TGCGCCAGCAGCCGAGGGGGCGAGAGGGTACCCCTCCACTTT
>TRBV6-8|TRBJ2-5|few|13|NA
CASSLTVEETQYF
TGTGCCAGCAGCCTGACGGTTGAAGAGACCCAGTACTTC
>TRBV6-8|TRBJ2-3|NA|15|TRBD2
CASSDSRGGTDTQYF
TGTGCCAGCAGTGACTCCCGGGGGGGAACAGATACGCAGTATTTT
>TRBV5-1|TRBJ1-1|NA|17|NA
CASSLGVRGRTDTEAFF
TGCGCCAGCAGCTTGGGGGTCCGGGGGCGTACGGACACTGAAGCTTTCTTT
>TRBV9|TRBJ2-3|medium-sized|14|TRBD2
CASSGSGEADTQYF
TGTGCCAGCAGCGGTAGCGGGGAAGCAGATACGCAGTATTTT
>TRBV9|TRBJ1-1|NA|13|NA
CASSQQGNTEAFF
TGTGCCAGTAGCCAACAGGGGAACACTGAAGCTTTCTTT